Sequencing of this TCR beta chain was carried out in a study of blood T cell repertoires in COVID-19. Across the study: Samples representing acute and convalescent COVID-19 were sourced from the United States, Italy and Spain.

In the authors' methods: Amplification of reference gene primers was used by the study to estimate nucleated cell counts. The method was immunoSEQ multiplex PCR; TCRdb's version includes in-frame clones alone and lacks a portion of them. That table furnishes V, J and clone size, whereas the DNA furnished D and trimming. The top ten clones hold 6.5% to 8% of a sample with approximately 300,000 clones, approximately 92% of them seen once. The material sequenced was peripheral blood. The TCR comes from a woman aged 30 to 39 with COVID-19, enrolled during active disease.

CDR3 sequence reads: CASSISGRTDNEQFF. CDR3 sequence (DNA): TGTGCCAGCAGCATTAGCGGGAGGACAGACAATGAGCAGTTCTTC. The chain links TRBV7-2 to TRBJ2-1; 10 bases are a match to TRBD2. The V gene's germline CDR1 is SGHTA and CDR2 FQGNSA. V shed 5 bases, J shed 5 bases, and the junction held 6 bases outside the gene matches. The CDR3 covers 15 residues.